What follows describes a single T cell receptor beta chain. Antigen specificity is unknown. The sample originates from a study of beta chain features in type 1 diabetes. The study reverse transcribed the entire isolated RNA, so it sequenced expressed TCRB transcripts. This table comes from immunoSEQ multiplex PCR, and its TCRdb copy is limited to in-frame clones, with some not included. The repertoire holds 240,000 or so clones, with roughly 22% as singletons. The V gene's germline CDR1 is SGHDN and CDR2 FVKESK. The CDR3 spans 18 residues. The trim removed 3 bases at V and 3 bases at J, leaving 11 bases unmatched. Study results and limitations: Type 1 diabetes patients showed a moderate but significant shortening of TCRB CDR3s in all four CD4+ subsets.

Sequencing used naive CD4+ T cells from blood. This TCR was sampled from a middle-aged woman with type 1 diabetes. The chain carries TRBV14 and TRBJ2-1, with TRBD2 matching 10 bases. The CDR3 sequence is CASSQVGSSGRIYNEQFF. CDR3 nucleotides: TGTGCCAGCAGCCAGGTTGGGAGTAGCGGGAGGATCTACAATGAGCAGTTCTTC.